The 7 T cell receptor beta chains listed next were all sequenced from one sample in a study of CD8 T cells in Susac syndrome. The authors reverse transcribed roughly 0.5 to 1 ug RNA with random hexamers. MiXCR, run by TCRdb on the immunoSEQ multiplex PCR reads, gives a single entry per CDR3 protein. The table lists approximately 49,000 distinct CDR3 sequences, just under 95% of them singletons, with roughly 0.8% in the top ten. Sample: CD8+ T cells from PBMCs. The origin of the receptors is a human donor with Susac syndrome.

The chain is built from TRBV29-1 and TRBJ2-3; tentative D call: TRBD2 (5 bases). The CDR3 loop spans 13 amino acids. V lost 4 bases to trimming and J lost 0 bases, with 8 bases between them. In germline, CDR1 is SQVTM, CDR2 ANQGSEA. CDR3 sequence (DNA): TGCAGCGTTGTGTTAGCGAGCACAGATACGCAGTATTTT. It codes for CSVVLASTDTQYF.

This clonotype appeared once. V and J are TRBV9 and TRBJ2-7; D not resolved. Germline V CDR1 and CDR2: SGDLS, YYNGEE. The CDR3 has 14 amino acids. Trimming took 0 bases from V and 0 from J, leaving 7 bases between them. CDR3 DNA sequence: TGTGCCAGCAGCGTAGAGTTCAACTCCTACGAGCAGTACTTC. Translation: CASSVEFNSYEQYF.

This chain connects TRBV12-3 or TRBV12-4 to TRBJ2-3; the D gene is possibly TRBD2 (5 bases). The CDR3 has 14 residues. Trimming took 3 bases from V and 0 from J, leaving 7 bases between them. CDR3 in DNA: TGTGCCAGCAGTTTGGGAGCTAGCACAGATACGCAGTATTTT. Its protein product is CASSLGASTDTQYF.

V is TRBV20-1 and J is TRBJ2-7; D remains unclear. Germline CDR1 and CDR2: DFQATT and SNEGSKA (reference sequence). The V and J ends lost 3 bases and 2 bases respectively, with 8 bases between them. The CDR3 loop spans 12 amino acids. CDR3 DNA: TGCAGTGCTAGGTCAACCGCCTACGAGCAGTACTTC. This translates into CSARSTAYEQYF.

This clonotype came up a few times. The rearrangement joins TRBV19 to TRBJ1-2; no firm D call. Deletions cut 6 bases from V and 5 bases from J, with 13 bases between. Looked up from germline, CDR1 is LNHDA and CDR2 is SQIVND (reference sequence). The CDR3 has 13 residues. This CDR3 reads CASRLTETYGYTF. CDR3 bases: TGTGCCAGTAGGCTTACAGAGACGTATGGCTACACCTTC. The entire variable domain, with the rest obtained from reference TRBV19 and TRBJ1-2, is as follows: DGGITQSPKYLFRKEGQNVTLSCEQNLNHDAMYWYRQDPGQGLRLIYYSQIVNDFQKGDIAEGYSVSREKKESFPLTVTSAQKNPTAFYLCASRLTETYGYTFGSGTRLTVV.

The DNA of the CDR3 is TGTGCCAGCAGGGGAGACAGGGTTTACAATGAGCAGTTCTTC. It encodes CASRGDRVYNEQFF. The genes are TRBV6-2 or TRBV6-3 and TRBJ2-1; 7 bases fit TRBD1. The ends lost 6 bases at V and 4 bases at J; junction bases unmatched: 6. The CDR3 consists of 14 residues. Germline CDR1 and CDR2: MNHEY and SVGEGT.

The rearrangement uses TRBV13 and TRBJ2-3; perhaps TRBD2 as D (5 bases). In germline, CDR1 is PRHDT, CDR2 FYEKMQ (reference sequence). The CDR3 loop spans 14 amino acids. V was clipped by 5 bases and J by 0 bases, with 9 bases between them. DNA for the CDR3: TGTGCCAGCAGCGAGCGGCGAAGCACAGATACGCAGTATTTT. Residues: CASSERRSTDTQYF.